This T cell receptor beta chain was observed in a study of T cells after yellow fever vaccination. This clonotype has just a few counts. Its antigen is unidentified. UMIs were added to TCR cDNA along with a universal primer site when it was made by 5'RACE template switching. TCRdb re-derived calls from the 5' RACE reads in MiXCR, one entry per CDR3 protein. The repertoire holds about 310,000 distinct CDR3 sequences, with around 4% as singletons. With V trimmed by 0 bases and J by 2 bases, 6 bases remained unmatched. There are 18 residues in the CDR3. Germline V lookup: CDR1 MGHDK, CDR2 SYGVNS. Findings of the study overall: A secondary response was less intense yet reached its peak sooner, at day 5 versus 15.

This clonotype originated in a man younger than 35 who received the YFV17D yellow fever vaccine. The chain carries TRBV25-1 and TRBJ2-5; 13 positions match TRBD2. The source material was PBMCs, sampled on the day of the yellow fever booster vaccination. For the CDR3, the DNA is TGTGCCAGCAGTGAATACGAAGGGACTAGCGGGGCGCAAGAGACCCAGTACTTC. Translating gives CASSEYEGTSGAQETQYF.